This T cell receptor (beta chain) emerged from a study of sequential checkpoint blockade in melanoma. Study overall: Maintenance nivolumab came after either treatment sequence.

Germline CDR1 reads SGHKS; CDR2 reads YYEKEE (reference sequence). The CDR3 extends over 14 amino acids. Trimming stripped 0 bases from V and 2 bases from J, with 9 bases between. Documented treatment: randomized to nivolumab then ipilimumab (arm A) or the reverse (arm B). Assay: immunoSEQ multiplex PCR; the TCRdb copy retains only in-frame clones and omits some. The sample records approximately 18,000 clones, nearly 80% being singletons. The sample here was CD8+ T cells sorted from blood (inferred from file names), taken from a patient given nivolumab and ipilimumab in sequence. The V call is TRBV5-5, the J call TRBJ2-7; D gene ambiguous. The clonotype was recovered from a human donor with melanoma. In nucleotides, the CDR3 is TGTGCCAGCAGCTTGGTCGGCGGTCCCTACGAGCAGTACTTC. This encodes CASSLVGGPYEQYF.